The next 24 T cell receptor beta chains were all read from a single sample in a study of immune heterogeneity within non-small cell lung tumors. Bulk tumor gDNA, 600 ng per sample, served as the TCR template. Surgeons took several biopsies per primary tumor, spaced far apart, during surgery. Curative surgery was performed on patients who had untreated, newly diagnosed non-small cell lung cancer. Multiplex PCR with 32 V and 13 J primers amplified TCR beta CDR3. TCRdb processed the multiplex PCR reads anew with MiXCR; each CDR3 protein has one entry. Counted here are thousands of distinct CDR3 sequences, roughly 27% occurring once; the ten biggest clones make up roughly an eighth. Sequenced: lung tumor tissue. The source is a man in his sixties with non-small cell lung cancer.

The rearrangement links TRBV12-3 or TRBV12-4 to TRBJ2-3; maybe TRBD1 (6 bases). There are 14 residues in the CDR3. The V and J ends lost 5 bases and 4 bases respectively, with 13 bases between them. CDR3 in amino acids: CASSPNRVPDTQYF. CDR3 sequence (DNA): TGTGCCAGCAGTCCGAACAGGGTTCCAGATACGCAGTATTTT.

Notes on this clonotype: This may stem from a read error, because a much larger clone lies one nucleotide away. The gene calls are TRBV5-1 and TRBJ2-7; no clear D. CDR1 is SGHRS, CDR2 YFSETQ, per germline. The CDR3 consists of 15 residues. Deletions cut 0 bases from V and 5 bases from J, with 15 bases between. The CDR3: CASSLGVSKTHEQYF. The CDR3 DNA reads as TGCGCCAGCAGCTTGGGGGTGAGCAAGACCCACGAGCAGTACTTC.

By proportion, this clonotype is medium-sized (0.01 to 0.1%). V gene TRBV28 combines with J gene TRBJ2-3; D call uncertain. In germline, CDR1 is MDHEN, CDR2 SYDVKM. The CDR3 has 14 amino acids. The ends were cut back, 4 bases at V and 4 bases at J, with 12 bases in the middle. CDR3 in amino acids: CASSSAGRADTQYF. The CDR3 region has the DNA TGTGCCAGCAGTTCGGCCGGTCGCGCAGATACGCAGTATTTT.

This clonotype was observed a few times. This sequence joins TRBV29-1 and TRBJ2-5; 13 bases align to TRBD2. CDR1 SQVTM and CDR2 ANQGSEA come from the germline V gene. V shed 4 bases and J 5 bases; nucleotides not matched to a gene: 4. The CDR3 is 14 amino acids. The CDR3 DNA sequence: TGCAGCGTTGGGACTAGCGGGAGTGGGGAGACCCAGTACTTC. Its translation is CSVGTSGSGETQYF.

V usage is TRBV7-9 and J usage is TRBJ1-1; D unclear. The V end was cut by 2 bases, the J end by 11 bases, with 15 bases between. The CDR3 extends over 13 amino acids. The germline V gene encodes CDR1 SEHNR and CDR2 FQNEAQ (reference sequence). The chain's CDR3 is CASSLISRPAAFF. In DNA, the CDR3 is TGTGCCAGCAGCTTAATAAGTCGGCCTGCGGCTTTCTTT.

This clonotype qualifies as medium-sized. The J gene is TRBJ2-7, the V gene TRBV9; D is perhaps TRBD1 (6 bases). Between the trimmed V and J ends, which lost 4 bases and 0 bases, there was a span of 11 bases. The germline CDR1 and CDR2 sequences are SGDLS and YYNGEE. The CDR3 consists of 14 residues. CDR3 in DNA: TGTGCCAGCAGCTTCCGGGACAACTCCTACGAGCAGTACTTC. Protein sequence: CASSFRDNSYEQYF.

This clonotype is termed medium-sized. The CDR3: CASKGTSATNEKLFF. In DNA, the CDR3 is TGTGCCAGCAAGGGGACATCTGCAACTAATGAAAAACTGTTTTTT. The chain joins TRBV6-2 or TRBV6-3 to TRBJ1-4, with D possibly matching TRBD1 (6 bases). Germline CDR1 and CDR2: MNHEY and SVGEGT. With 7 bases removed from V and 0 bases from J, the gap between germline ends came to 12 bases. The CDR3 runs to 15 residues.

This clonotype is medium-sized by share. The chain employs TRBV12-3 or TRBV12-4 and TRBJ1-4; D ambiguous. V was shortened by 2 bases and J by 3 bases, with 13 bases between the two germline ends. The CDR3 covers 16 residues. The CDR3 nucleotides are TGTGCCAGCAGTTTAACGGTGCGGGCTTCTAATGAAAAACTGTTTTTT. Translating it yields CASSLTVRASNEKLFF.

The V gene is TRBV6-2 or TRBV6-3, the J gene TRBJ2-7; possibly TRBD1 for D (6 bases). CDR3 length equals 15 residues. Per germline, CDR1 MNHEY and CDR2 SVGEGT. Trimming removed 0 bases at V and 0 bases at J, with 9 bases between. CDR3 loop: CASSYSLDSSYEQYF. CDR3 coding DNA: TGTGCCAGCAGTTACTCGCTGGACAGCTCCTACGAGCAGTACTTC.

This clonotype was counted only a few times. V is TRBV20-1 and J is TRBJ1-1, with TRBD1 matching 11 bases. V lost 7 bases, J lost 4 bases, and 8 bases stayed unmatched. CDR1 is DFQATT and CDR2 is SNEGSKA in the germline V gene (reference sequence). CDR3 length: 14 amino acids. CDR3 coding DNA: TGCAGTGTCGGACAGGGGGCGGGAGGCACTGAAGCTTTCTTT. Its translation is CSVGQGAGGTEAFF.

This clonotype is termed medium-sized. The chain has TRBV5-1 and TRBJ2-3; 7 bases are shared with TRBD1. J gave up 2 bases and V 4 bases, and 7 bases lay outside the gene matches. Per germline, CDR1 SGHRS and CDR2 YFSETQ. The CDR3 covers 15 residues. The CDR3 loop is CASSKGQLNTDTQYF. Written as DNA, the CDR3 is TGCGCCAGCAGCAAGGGACAGTTAAACACAGATACGCAGTATTTT.

By frequency in the sample, this clonotype is medium-sized (0.01 to 0.1%). The chain employs TRBV2 and TRBJ1-2; D gene ambiguous. In germline, CDR1 is SNHLY, CDR2 FYNNEI. The CDR3 has 12 amino acids. V lost 7 bases to trimming and J lost 7 bases, with 13 bases between them. Written as DNA, the CDR3 is TGTGCCAGCATGCCGGGGTTAAGTGGCTACACCTTC. Translation gives CASMPGLSGYTF.

The chain has TRBV7-4 and TRBJ1-2, with D hard to call. V shed 2 bases and J shed 4 bases, with 5 bases lying between them. Germline values: CDR1 SGHVT, CDR2 SQSDAQ. This CDR3 is built from 12 residues. This CDR3 reads CASSLSVYGYTF. DNA for the CDR3: TGTGCCAGCAGCTTATCCGTCTATGGCTACACCTTC. Looking up the rest from reference TRBV7-4 and TRBJ1-2 gives the full variable domain: GAGVSQSPRYKVAKRGRDVALRCDSISGHVTLYWYRQTLGQGSEVLTYSQSDAQRDKSGRPSGRFSAERPERSVSTLKIQRTEQGDSAVYLCASSLSVYGYTFGSGTRLTVV.

This chain links TRBV7-2 with TRBJ2-1, with 8 bases identical to TRBD2. This CDR3 contains 15 residues. V dropped 2 bases and J dropped 4; count of bases not matched to a gene: 4. Per the germline V gene, CDR1 is SGHTA and CDR2 is FQGNSA. The CDR3 DNA sequence: TGTGCCAGCAGCTTAAGCAGCGGGGGTTACAATGAGCAGTTCTTC. The encoded protein is CASSLSSGGYNEQFF.

The CDR3 region is CASSPPGVSGGYTF. The CDR3 DNA follows: TGCGCCAGCAGCCCCCCCGGGGTTTCGGGTGGCTACACCTTC. The chain joins TRBV4-3 to TRBJ1-2, with D unclear. This CDR3 has 14 amino acids. Germline lookup yields CDR1 LGHNA and CDR2 YSLEER. Trimming stripped 4 bases from V and 7 bases from J, with 16 bases between.

This clonotype is deemed medium-sized. The rearrangement joins TRBV5-1 to TRBJ2-7, with D possibly called TRBD1 or TRBD2 (6 bases each). This CDR3 spans 14 amino acids. Per the germline V gene, CDR1 is SGHRS and CDR2 is YFSETQ. The V end was cut by 4 bases, the J end by 0 bases, with 11 bases between. The CDR3 region is CASSPSGASYEQYF. The CDR3 region has the DNA TGCGCCAGCAGCCCATCGGGGGCCTCCTACGAGCAGTACTTC.

The chain recombines TRBV9 with TRBJ2-7; TRBD1 might be the D (6 bases). With 0 bases removed from V and 4 bases from J, the gap between germline ends came to 11 bases. This CDR3 region has 14 residues. Germline-derived CDR1 and CDR2 are SGDLS and YYNGEE. CDR3 in amino acids: CASSVAGVGYEQYF. CDR3 DNA sequence: TGTGCCAGCAGCGTAGCAGGGGTCGGGTACGAGCAGTACTTC.

This clonotype is termed medium-sized (0.01 to 0.1%). The V gene is TRBV5-1, the J gene TRBJ2-1; D possibly matches TRBD1 or TRBD2 (5 bases each). The CDR3 contains 15 residues. Germline CDR1 SGHRS, CDR2 YFSETQ. Trimming took off 3 bases at V and 0 bases at J, with 10 bases between the two ends. The CDR3 spells CASSWGTSSYNEQFF. CDR3 sequence (DNA): TGCGCCAGCAGCTGGGGCACTAGCTCCTACAATGAGCAGTTCTTC.

By its share, this clonotype is medium-sized. CDR3 DNA sequence: TGTGCCAGCAGTGACGTGGTCCCCTACGAGCAGTACTTC. Translation gives CASSDVVPYEQYF. The chain combines TRBV6-4 with TRBJ2-7; D ambiguous. The germline V gene encodes CDR1 MRHNA and CDR2 SNTAGT. Trimming cost V 2 bases and J 2 bases, with 7 bases left between them. The CDR3 runs 13 residues.

This clonotype has just a few counts. Just one base apart from a much larger clone, this may be a read error. The chain carries TRBV19 and TRBJ2-3, with 9 bases that match TRBD2. CDR1 is LNHDA, CDR2 SQIVND, per germline (reference sequence). The V gene end was trimmed by 5 bases and the J gene end by 1 base; junction bases not matched to a gene: 22. This CDR3 spans 21 amino acids. The CDR3 loop is CASSSRPRTSESYQGTDTQYF. The CDR3, as DNA: TGTGCCAGTAGTTCCAGGCCCCGGACTAGCGAGAGTTATCAGGGCACAGATACGCAGTATTTT.

There are a few counts of this clonotype. The chain joins TRBV6-2 or TRBV6-3 to TRBJ2-5; D remains unclear. CDR3 length: 11 residues. Deletions cut 11 bases from V and 2 bases from J, with 9 bases between. Germline values: CDR1 MNHEY, CDR2 SVGEGT. CDR3 DNA sequence: TGTGCCTGCGCCCAGCAAGAGACCCAGTACTTC. It is translated as CACAQQETQYF.

The chain recombines TRBV30 with TRBJ2-1; tentative D call: TRBD2 (6 bases). Trimming removed 5 bases from V and 10 bases from J, with 12 bases in between. Germline loops: CDR1 GTSNPN, CDR2 SVGIG (reference sequence). The CDR3 is made up of 11 amino acids. CDR3 nucleotides: TGTGCCTGGGACCCGGGGGACGAGCAGTTCTTC. Translating gives CAWDPGDEQFF.

This clonotype has a handful of counts. This rearrangement joins TRBV28 to TRBJ1-5; D is unclear. Germline V lookup: CDR1 MDHEN, CDR2 SYDVKM. The ends were cut back, 6 bases at V and 1 base at J, with 16 bases in the middle. The CDR3 is 16 amino acids. CDR3 in DNA: TGTGCCAGCAGCTCGGGCTGGGGTATAAGCAATCAGCCCCAGCATTTT. This translates into CASSSGWGISNQPQHF.

In regard to this clonotype: This sequence may be a read error, since a much larger clone differs from it by one base. The chain recombines TRBV24-1 with TRBJ2-3, with 8 positions matching TRBD2. Germline CDR1 KGHDR, CDR2 SFDVKD. This CDR3 is built from 15 residues. CDR3 residues: CVTSDLSSGSGTQYF. CDR3 nucleotides: TGTGTCACCAGTGATTTATCCAGCGGGAGTGGCACGCAGTATTTT.